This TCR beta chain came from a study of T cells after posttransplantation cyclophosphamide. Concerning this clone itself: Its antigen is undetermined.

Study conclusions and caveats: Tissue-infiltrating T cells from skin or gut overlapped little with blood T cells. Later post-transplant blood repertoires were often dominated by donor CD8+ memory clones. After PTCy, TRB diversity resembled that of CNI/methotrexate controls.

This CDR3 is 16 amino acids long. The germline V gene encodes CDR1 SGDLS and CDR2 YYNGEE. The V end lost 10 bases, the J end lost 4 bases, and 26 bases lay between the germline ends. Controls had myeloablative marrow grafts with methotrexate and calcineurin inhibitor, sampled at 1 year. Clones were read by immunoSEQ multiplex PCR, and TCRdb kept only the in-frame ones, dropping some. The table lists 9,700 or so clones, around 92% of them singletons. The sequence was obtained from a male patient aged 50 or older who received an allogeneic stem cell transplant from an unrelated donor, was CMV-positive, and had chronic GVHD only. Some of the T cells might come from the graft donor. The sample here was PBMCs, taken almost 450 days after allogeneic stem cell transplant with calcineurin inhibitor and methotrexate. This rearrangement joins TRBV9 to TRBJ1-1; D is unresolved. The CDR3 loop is CASSSHGSGFATEAFF. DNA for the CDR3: TGTGCCTCAAGCTCGCACGGCTCGGGGTTCGCCACTGAAGCTTTCTTT.